The 5 T cell receptor beta chains presented below share a single source sample, sequenced in a study of T-cell memory formation after mild COVID-19. MiXCR, run by TCRdb on the 5' RACE reads, gives a single entry per CDR3 protein. The sample holds nearly 250,000 distinct CDR3 sequences, roughly 14% seen once. Sequences were obtained from PBMCs or a T cell subset sorted from them (not recorded which). The source is an adult woman who had mild COVID-19 (a few samples of this study predate the infection). Cell type and time point are not known.

The chain carries TRBV12-3 or TRBV12-4 and TRBJ2-2, with D uncertain. There are 15 residues in the CDR3. Trimming removed 4 bases at V and 2 bases at J, with 11 bases between. The CDR3: CASSSDPRNTGELFF. The CDR3 nucleotides read TGTGCCAGCAGTTCTGACCCGAGAAACACCGGGGAGCTGTTTTTT.

The V call is TRBV27, the J call TRBJ1-6, with 8 bases that match TRBD1. The germline V gene has CDR1 MNHEY and CDR2 SMNVEV (reference sequence). V shed 6 bases and J 5 bases; nucleotides not matched to a gene: 9. The CDR3 totals 16 residues. The CDR3 sequence is CASSPGQGGNNSPLHF. The CDR3 nucleotides read TGTGCCAGCAGCCCTGGACAGGGAGGCAATAATTCACCCCTCCACTTT.

This sequence joins TRBV3-1 and TRBJ2-6; D not resolved. The germline CDR1 and CDR2 sequences are LGHDT and YNNKEL (reference sequence). This CDR3 has 15 residues. The ends were cut back, 3 bases at V and 0 bases at J, with 6 bases in the middle. The CDR3 nucleotides are TGTGCCAGCAGCCAGGGATACTCTGGGGCCAACGTCCTGACTTTC. This sequence encodes CASSQGYSGANVLTF.

The table lists this clonotype with many counts. This chain uses TRBV6-5 with TRBJ2-7; 11 bases agree with TRBD2. V lost 5 bases to trimming and J lost 4 bases; unmatched junction nucleotides: 7. Germline CDR1 and CDR2: MNHEY and SVGAGI. The CDR3 is made up of 15 amino acids. As DNA, the CDR3 is TGTGCCAGCAGTACCGGGGGACTAGCGGCTTACGAGCAGTACTTC. This translates into CASSTGGLAAYEQYF.

The chain is built from TRBV5-6 and TRBJ1-5; no definite D call. The V gene's germline CDR1 is SGHDT and CDR2 YYEEEE. V shed 0 bases and J shed 7 bases, with 14 bases lying between them. The CDR3 contains 15 residues. In DNA form, the CDR3 reads TGTGCCAGCAGCTTGGGGGGTCTAGGGCCACAGCCCCAGCATTTT. Amino acids: CASSLGGLGPQPQHF.